What follows are 2 T cell receptor beta chains derived from one specimen sequenced in a study of T cells in women clearing cervical HPV infection (dated by TCRdb to 2016 to 2019). The method behind the library was the immunoSEQ multiplex PCR assay. TCRdb took over this immuneACCESS table, retaining in-frame rearrangements with V and J assigned. Such tables are incomplete; in checked studies, under half of the missing clones stem from an unresolved V gene, and the remainder is unexplained. The sample's table lists a count of some 33,000 clones. The leading ten clones occupy approximately 8.3% of the sample. The sequenced sample consisted of blood buffy coat. Receptor source: a woman aged 18-69 years with a cervical HPV16 infection that either progressed to CIN3+ or cleared (not recorded which).

Details on this clone: Coverage ceases 3 residues before the CDR3 finishes, and the germline J gene fills in the end. The V call is TRBV19, the J call TRBJ2-1; 8 bases map to TRBD2. Germline loops: CDR1 LNHDA, CDR2 SQIVND (reference sequence). The CDR3 loop spans 15 amino acids. The J segment lost 7 bases and the V segment lost 3 bases, leaving 8 bases of the junction unmatched. The part of the CDR3 DNA that was read is TGTGCCAGTAGTATTGGGTCGGGGGGGGCAAATGAG. Protein product: CASSIGSGGANE. The full-length CDR3 reads as CASSIGSGGANEQFF.

Points on this clone: The read comes to an end 3 residues before the CDR3 does, leaving the germline J gene to fill in the end. The chain is built from TRBV7-9 and TRBJ2-1; D gene ambiguous. CDR3 size: 11 residues. V was trimmed by 6 bases and J by 7 bases, leaving 7 bases between them. Germline lookup yields CDR1 SEHNR and CDR2 FQNEAQ (reference sequence). The CDR3 here is CASRPVNEQFF. CDR3 bases read: TGTGCCAGCAGGCCAGTGAATGAG.